These T cell receptor beta chains were read from a single sample in a study of chemoradiotherapy in HPV16-positive cancers. The data were produced by immunoSEQ multiplex PCR, yet TCRdb's version contains in-frame clones alone and is incomplete. The sample lists more than 15,000 clones; more than 75% were seen once. The specimen was collected from a patient who underwent chemoradiotherapy. Receptor source: a human donor with HPV-associated anogenital cancer. Both conserved end residues are trimmed from each CDR3. The D gene is left open where the match is weak.

v_call: TRBV4-3
d_call: -
j_call: TRBJ1-1
cdr3_aa: ASSQDRAGPEAF

v_call: TRBV4-3
d_call: TRBD2
j_call: TRBJ2-7
cdr3_aa: ASSLSSGPGLVPYEQY

v_call: TRBV5-1
d_call: -
j_call: TRBJ1-1
cdr3_aa: ASSQDSEAF

v_call: TRBV28
d_call: TRBD1
j_call: TRBJ2-5
cdr3_aa: ASSRDRGWETQY

v_call: TRBV28
d_call: -
j_call: TRBJ1-2
cdr3_aa: ASSPGGRVYGYT

v_call: TRBV7-9
d_call: -
j_call: TRBJ1-2
cdr3_aa: ASSLGDRIGGYT

v_call: TRBV14
d_call: -
j_call: TRBJ2-2
cdr3_aa: ASSRGLGTGELF

v_call: TRBV19
d_call: TRBD2
j_call: TRBJ2-1
cdr3_aa: ASSIEGGLAGGLYNEQF

v_call: TRBV7-6
d_call: -
j_call: TRBJ2-7
cdr3_aa: ASSLEGYYEQY

v_call: TRBV4-1
d_call: -
j_call: TRBJ1-5
cdr3_aa: ASSQATSRGAGNQPQH

v_call: TRBV10-3
d_call: -
j_call: TRBJ2-7
cdr3_aa: AISESGTIMYEQY

v_call: TRBV7-8
d_call: -
j_call: TRBJ1-1
cdr3_aa: ASSFQLNTEAF

v_call: TRBV27
d_call: TRBD1
j_call: TRBJ1-5
cdr3_aa: ASSFGTGAPNQPQH

v_call: TRBV4-2
d_call: -
j_call: TRBJ2-1
cdr3_aa: ASSQERGSNEQF

v_call: TRBV25-1
d_call: -
j_call: TRBJ1-5
cdr3_aa: ASSETMSQPQH

v_call: TRBV29-1
d_call: -
j_call: TRBJ1-5
cdr3_aa: SVGGQANQPQH

v_call: TRBV7-7
d_call: -
j_call: TRBJ2-1
cdr3_aa: ASSLAEGEYNEQF

v_call: TRBV7-3
d_call: -
j_call: TRBJ2-2
cdr3_aa: ASSRDRGGSGELF

v_call: TRBV6-4
d_call: TRBD2
j_call: TRBJ2-3
cdr3_aa: ASSEGGGADTQY

v_call: TRBV2
d_call: -
j_call: TRBJ1-5
cdr3_aa: ASRSYRLSNQPQH

v_call: TRBV5-6
d_call: -
j_call: TRBJ1-2
cdr3_aa: ASSLDISYGYGYT

v_call: TRBV18
d_call: -
j_call: TRBJ1-2
cdr3_aa: ASSPATNNYGYT

v_call: TRBV5-4
d_call: TRBD2
j_call: TRBJ2-2
cdr3_aa: ASSLVSGGAGELF